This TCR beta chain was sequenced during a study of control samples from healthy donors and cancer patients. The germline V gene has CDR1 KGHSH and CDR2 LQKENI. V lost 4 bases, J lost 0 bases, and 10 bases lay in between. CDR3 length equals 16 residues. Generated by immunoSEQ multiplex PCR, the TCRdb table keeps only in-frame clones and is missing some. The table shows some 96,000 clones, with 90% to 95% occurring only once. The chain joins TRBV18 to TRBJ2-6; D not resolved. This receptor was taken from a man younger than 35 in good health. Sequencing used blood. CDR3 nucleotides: TGTGCCAGCTCACGGTTAGGTCCCTCTGGGGCCAACGTCCTGACTTTC. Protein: CASSRLGPSGANVLTF.